This TCR beta chain derives from a study of early stage breast cancer tumors. At the level of the study: ER+/PR+/HER2- status applied to about 70% of the 16 invasive breast tumors.

Study observations and caveats: Most shared enriched TCRB sequences were commonly generated ones. Tumors had roughly 2.6-fold higher T cell density than normal breast.

Sample share makes this clone large. Antigen: not known. Generated by immunoSEQ multiplex PCR, the TCRdb table keeps only in-frame clones and is missing some. Among 25,000 to 30,000 clones, 72% were seen once, and the ten largest hold around 34%. The TCR comes from a person between 50 and 60 years old with breast cancer. Input material: blood.

CDR3 nucleotide sequence: TGTGCCAGCAGTTCGTTAATGGCTGACCCTGAAGCTTTCTTT. Translated, it gives CASSSLMADPEAFF. The J gene is TRBJ1-1, the V gene TRBV6-5; D unclear. The CDR3 loop spans 14 amino acids. Between the trimmed V and J ends, which lost 4 bases and 6 bases, there was a span of 15 bases. Looked up from germline, CDR1 is MNHEY and CDR2 is SVGAGI.